This T cell receptor beta chain was profiled in a study of vaccination effects on CD4 cells after COVID-19. Some clones are missing from TCRdb's copy, which holds only in-frame ones; the method was immunoSEQ multiplex PCR. The top ten hold about 8.6% of the sample, which has nearly 45,000 clones, around 70% seen once. Points on this clone: Its target is unknown.

The authors isolated CD4+ T cells after around nine days of culture. Each participant received a vaccine that was either BNT162b2 or mRNA-1273, given as two doses. Vaccinated participants had no history of SARS-CoV-2 infection and tested negative for nucleocapsid antibodies. Overall study findings and caveats: Pronounced clonal contraction occurred in clones induced by infection and by vaccine late after vaccination.

This clonotype originated in a human donor who received a COVID-19 vaccine. The sample in question was CD4+ T cells from PBMCs cultured without peptide, obtained after COVID-19 vaccination.

The CDR3 spells CASSQLSLALGDNEQFF. The CDR3 nucleotides are TGTGCCAGCAGCCAACTCTCACTAGCTCTCGGAGACAATGAGCAGTTCTTC. The rearrangement uses TRBV3-1 (or the pseudogene TRBV3-2) and TRBJ2-1; tentative D call: TRBD2 (6 bases). The CDR3 spans 17 residues. Per the germline V gene, CDR1 is LGHDT and CDR2 is YNNKEL (reference sequence). Trimming took off 2 bases at V and 5 bases at J, with 19 bases between the two ends.